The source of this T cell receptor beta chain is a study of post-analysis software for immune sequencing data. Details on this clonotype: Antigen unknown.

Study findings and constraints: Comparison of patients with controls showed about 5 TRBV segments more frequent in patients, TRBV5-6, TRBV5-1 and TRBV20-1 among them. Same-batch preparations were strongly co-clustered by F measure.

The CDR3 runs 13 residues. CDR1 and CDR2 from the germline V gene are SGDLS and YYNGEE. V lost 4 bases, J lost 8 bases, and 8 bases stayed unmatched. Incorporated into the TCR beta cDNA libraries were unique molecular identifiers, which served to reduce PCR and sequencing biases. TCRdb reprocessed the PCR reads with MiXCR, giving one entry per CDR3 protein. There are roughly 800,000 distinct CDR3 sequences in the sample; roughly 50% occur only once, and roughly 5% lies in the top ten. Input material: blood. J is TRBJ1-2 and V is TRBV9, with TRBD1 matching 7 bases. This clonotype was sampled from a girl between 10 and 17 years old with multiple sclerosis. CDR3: CASSSPTGYGYTF. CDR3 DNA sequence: TGTGCCAGCAGCTCGCCGACAGGGTACGGCTACACCTTC.